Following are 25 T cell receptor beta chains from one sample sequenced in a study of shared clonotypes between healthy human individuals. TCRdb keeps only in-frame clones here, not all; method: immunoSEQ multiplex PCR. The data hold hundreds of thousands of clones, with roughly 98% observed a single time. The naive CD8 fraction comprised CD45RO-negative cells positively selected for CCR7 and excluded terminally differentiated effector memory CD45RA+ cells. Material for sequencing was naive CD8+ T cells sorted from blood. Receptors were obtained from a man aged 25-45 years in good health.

CDR3 region: CASSLLGGQDYGYTF. The DNA of the CDR3 is TGTGCCAGCAGCTTACTAGGGGGGCAGGACTATGGCTACACCTTC. The chain carries TRBV11-2 and TRBJ1-2, with a tentative D call TRBD1 (6 bases). The germline gives CDR1 SGHAT, CDR2 FQNNGV. The CDR3 extends over 15 amino acids. V gave up 2 bases and J gave up 3 bases, with 13 bases separating them.

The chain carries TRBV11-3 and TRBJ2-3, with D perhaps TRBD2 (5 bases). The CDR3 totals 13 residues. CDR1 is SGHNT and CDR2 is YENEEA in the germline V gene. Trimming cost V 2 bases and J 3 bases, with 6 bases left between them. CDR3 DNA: TGTGCCAGCAGCTTACGGGGAACAGATACGCAGTATTTT. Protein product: CASSLRGTDTQYF.

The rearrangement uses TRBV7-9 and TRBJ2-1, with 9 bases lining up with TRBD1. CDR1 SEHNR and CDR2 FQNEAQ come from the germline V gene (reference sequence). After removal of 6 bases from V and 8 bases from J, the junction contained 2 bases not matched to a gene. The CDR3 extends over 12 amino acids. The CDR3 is CASRGQGYEQFF. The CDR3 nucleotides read TGTGCCAGCAGGGGACAGGGTTATGAGCAGTTCTTC. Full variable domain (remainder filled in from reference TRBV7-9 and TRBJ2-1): DTGVSQNPRHKITKRGQNVTFRCDPISEHNRLYWYRQTLGQGPEFLTYFQNEAQLEKSRLLSDRFSAERPKGSFSTLEIQRTEQGDSAMYLCASRGQGYEQFFGPGTRLTVL.

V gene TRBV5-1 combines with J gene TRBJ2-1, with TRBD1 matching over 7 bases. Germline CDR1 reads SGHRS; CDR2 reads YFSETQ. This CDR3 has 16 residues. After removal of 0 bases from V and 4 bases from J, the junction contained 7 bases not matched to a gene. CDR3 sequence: CASSLATLTGYNEQFF. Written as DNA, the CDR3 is TGCGCCAGCAGCTTGGCCACACTGACAGGGTACAATGAGCAGTTCTTC. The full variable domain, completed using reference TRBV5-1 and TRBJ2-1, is KAGVTQTPRYLIKTRGQQVTLSCSPISGHRSVSWYQQTPGQGLQFLFEYFSETQRNKGNFPGRFSGRQFSNSRSEMNVSTLELGDSALYLCASSLATLTGYNEQFFGPGTRLTVL.

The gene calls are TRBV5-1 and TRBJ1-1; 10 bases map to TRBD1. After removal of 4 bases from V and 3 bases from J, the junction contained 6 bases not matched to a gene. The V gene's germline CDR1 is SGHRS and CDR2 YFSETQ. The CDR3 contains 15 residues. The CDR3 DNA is TGCGCCAGCAGCGACGGGACAGGGGAGGACACTGAAGCTTTCTTT. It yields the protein CASSDGTGEDTEAFF. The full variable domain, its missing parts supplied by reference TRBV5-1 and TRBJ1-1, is KAGVTQTPRYLIKTRGQQVTLSCSPISGHRSVSWYQQTPGQGLQFLFEYFSETQRNKGNFPGRFSGRQFSNSRSEMNVSTLELGDSALYLCASSDGTGEDTEAFFGQGTRLTVV.

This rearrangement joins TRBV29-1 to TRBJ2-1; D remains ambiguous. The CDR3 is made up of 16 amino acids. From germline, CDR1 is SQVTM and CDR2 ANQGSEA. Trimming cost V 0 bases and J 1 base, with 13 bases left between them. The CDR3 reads CSVEEIAIKSYNEQFF. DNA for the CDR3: TGCAGCGTTGAAGAAATTGCCATCAAATCCTACAATGAGCAGTTCTTC.

CDR3 residues: CASSVGEISGANVLTF. The CDR3 coding sequence is TGTGCCAGCAGCGTAGGGGAGATTTCTGGGGCCAACGTCCTGACTTTC. The V and J genes are TRBV9 and TRBJ2-6; weak D call: TRBD2 (5 bases). V shed 0 bases and J shed 1 base, with 8 bases lying between them. Germline V gene sequence: CDR1 SGDLS, CDR2 YYNGEE. The CDR3 has 16 residues.

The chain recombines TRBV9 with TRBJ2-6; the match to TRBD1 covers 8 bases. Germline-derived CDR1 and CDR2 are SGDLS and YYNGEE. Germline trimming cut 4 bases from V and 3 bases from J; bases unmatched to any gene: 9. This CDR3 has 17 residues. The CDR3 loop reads CASSPRDRLSGANVLTF. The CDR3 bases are TGTGCCAGCAGCCCCCGGGACAGGTTGAGTGGGGCCAACGTCCTGACTTTC.

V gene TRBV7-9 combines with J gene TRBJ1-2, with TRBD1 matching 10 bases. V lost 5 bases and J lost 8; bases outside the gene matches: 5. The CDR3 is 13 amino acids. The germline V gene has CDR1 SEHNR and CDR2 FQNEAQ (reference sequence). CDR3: CASSETGGEGYTF. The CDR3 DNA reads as TGTGCCAGCAGCGAGACAGGGGGCGAGGGCTACACCTTC.

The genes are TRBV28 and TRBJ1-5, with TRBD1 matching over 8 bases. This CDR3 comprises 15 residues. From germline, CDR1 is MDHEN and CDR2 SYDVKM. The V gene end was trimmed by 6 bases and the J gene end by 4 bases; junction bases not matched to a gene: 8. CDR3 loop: CASSPGQGVNQPQHF. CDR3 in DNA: TGTGCCAGCAGCCCCGGACAGGGTGTAAATCAGCCCCAGCATTTT.

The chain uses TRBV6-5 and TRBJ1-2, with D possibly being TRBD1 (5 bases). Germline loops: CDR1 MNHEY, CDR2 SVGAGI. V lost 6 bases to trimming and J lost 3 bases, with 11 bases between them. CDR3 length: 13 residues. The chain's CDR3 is CASSLRVDYGYTF. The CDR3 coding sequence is TGTGCCAGCAGCCTCAGGGTTGACTATGGCTACACCTTC.

The CDR3 bases are TGTGCCAGCAGTACACCGGGACTAGCGGGAGGGCCCGTCACAGATACGCAGTATTTT. This encodes CASSTPGLAGGPVTDTQYF. The V gene is TRBV2, the J gene TRBJ2-3, with TRBD2 matching 16 bases. V was clipped by 5 bases and J by 2 bases; unmatched bases: 10. The CDR3 is 19 residues long. Germline assignment: CDR1 SNHLY and CDR2 FYNNEI.

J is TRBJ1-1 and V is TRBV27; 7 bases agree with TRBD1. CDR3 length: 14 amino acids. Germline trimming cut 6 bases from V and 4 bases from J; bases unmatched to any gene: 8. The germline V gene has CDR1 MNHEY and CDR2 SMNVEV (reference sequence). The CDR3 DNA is TGTGCCAGCAGCCCGACAGGGTATGGCACTGAAGCTTTCTTT. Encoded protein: CASSPTGYGTEAFF.

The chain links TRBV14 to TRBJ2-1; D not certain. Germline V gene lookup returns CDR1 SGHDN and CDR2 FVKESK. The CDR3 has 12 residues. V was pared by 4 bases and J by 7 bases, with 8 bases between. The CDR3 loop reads CASSLFGNEQFF. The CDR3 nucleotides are TGTGCCAGCAGCCTTTTCGGGAATGAGCAGTTCTTC.

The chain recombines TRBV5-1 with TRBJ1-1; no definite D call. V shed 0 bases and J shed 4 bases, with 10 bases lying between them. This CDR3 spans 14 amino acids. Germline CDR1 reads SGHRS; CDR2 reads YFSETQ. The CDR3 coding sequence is TGCGCCAGCAGCTTGGGCCAGCCGGCCACTGAAGCTTTCTTT. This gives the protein CASSLGQPATEAFF.

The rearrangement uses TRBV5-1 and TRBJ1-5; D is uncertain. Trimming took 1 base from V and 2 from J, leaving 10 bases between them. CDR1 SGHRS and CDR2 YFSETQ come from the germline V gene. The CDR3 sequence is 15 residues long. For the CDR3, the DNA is TGCGCCAGCAGCTTGACGGGGATAGGCAATCAGCCCCAGCATTTT. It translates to CASSLTGIGNQPQHF.

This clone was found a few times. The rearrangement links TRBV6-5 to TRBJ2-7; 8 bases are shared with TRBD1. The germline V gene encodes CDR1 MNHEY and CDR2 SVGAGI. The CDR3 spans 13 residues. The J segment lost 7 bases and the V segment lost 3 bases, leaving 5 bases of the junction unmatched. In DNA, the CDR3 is TGTGCCAGCAGTTATGTACAGGGGGATGAGCAGTACTTC. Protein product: CASSYVQGDEQYF.

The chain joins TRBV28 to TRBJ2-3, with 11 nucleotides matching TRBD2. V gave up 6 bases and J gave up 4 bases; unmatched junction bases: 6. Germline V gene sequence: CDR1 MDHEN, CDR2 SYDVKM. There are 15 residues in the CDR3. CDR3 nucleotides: TGTGCCAGCAGCCTACTAGCGGGAGTGTCAGATACGCAGTATTTT. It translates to CASSLLAGVSDTQYF.

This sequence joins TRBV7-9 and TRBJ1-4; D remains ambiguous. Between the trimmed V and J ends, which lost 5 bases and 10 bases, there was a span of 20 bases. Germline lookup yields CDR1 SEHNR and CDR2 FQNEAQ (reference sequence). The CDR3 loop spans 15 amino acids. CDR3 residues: CASSAAGPPIGKLFF. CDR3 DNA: TGTGCCAGCAGCGCGGCTGGGCCGCCGATAGGAAAACTGTTTTTT. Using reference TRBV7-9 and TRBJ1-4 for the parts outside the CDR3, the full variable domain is DTGVSQNPRHKITKRGQNVTFRCDPISEHNRLYWYRQTLGQGPEFLTYFQNEAQLEKSRLLSDRFSAERPKGSFSTLEIQRTEQGDSAMYLCASSAAGPPIGKLFFGSGTQLSVL.

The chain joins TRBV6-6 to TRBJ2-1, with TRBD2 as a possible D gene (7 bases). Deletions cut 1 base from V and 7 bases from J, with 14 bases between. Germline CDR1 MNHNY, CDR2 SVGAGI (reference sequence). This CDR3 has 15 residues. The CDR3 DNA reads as TGTGCCAGCAGTTACTACCGGGGGGCGGCAAATGAGCAGTTCTTC. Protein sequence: CASSYYRGAANEQFF.

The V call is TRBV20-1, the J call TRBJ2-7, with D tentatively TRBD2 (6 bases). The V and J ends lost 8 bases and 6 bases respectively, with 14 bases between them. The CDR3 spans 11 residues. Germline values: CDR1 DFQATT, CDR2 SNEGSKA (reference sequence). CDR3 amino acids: CSSRRGGEQYF. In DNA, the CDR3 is TGCAGTAGCCGTCGGGGAGGCGAGCAGTACTTC.

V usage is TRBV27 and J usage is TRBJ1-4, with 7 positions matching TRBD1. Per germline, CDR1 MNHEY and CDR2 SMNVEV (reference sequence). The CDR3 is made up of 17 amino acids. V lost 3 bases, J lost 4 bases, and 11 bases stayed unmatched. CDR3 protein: CASSFLTTGAHNEKLFF. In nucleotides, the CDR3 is TGTGCCAGCAGTTTCCTCACAACAGGGGCTCATAATGAAAAACTGTTTTTT.

The CDR3 is CASSDGTDKGYTF. CDR3 in DNA: TGTGCCAGCAGTGACGGGACAGATAAAGGCTACACCTTC. This chain joins TRBV6-5 and TRBJ1-2; TRBD1 matches at 7 bases. The CDR3 is 13 residues long. The junction had 8 bases not matched to a gene; V was cut back by 5 bases and J by 8 bases. Germline V CDR1 and CDR2: MNHEY, SVGAGI.

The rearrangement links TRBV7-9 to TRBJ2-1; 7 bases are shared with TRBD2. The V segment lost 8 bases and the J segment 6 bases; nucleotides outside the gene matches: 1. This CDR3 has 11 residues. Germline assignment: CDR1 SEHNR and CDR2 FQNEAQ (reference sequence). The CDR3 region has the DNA TGTGCCAGCGGGAGGGTCAATGAGCAGTTCTTC. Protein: CASGRVNEQFF.

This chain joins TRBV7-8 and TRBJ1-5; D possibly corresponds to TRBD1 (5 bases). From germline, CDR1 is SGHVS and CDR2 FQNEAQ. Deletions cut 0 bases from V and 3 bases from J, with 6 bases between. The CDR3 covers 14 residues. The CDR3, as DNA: TGTGCCAGCAGCTTAGCAGGGGACAATCAGCCCCAGCATTTT. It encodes CASSLAGDNQPQHF.